These 13 T cell receptor beta chains share one sample of origin, sequenced in a study of blood T cell repertoires in COVID-19. Only in-frame clones appear in the TCRdb table, and some are missing; sequencing was by immunoSEQ multiplex PCR. The table includes 81,000 or so clones, 75% to 90% detected once. Sequenced sample: peripheral blood. The source is a human donor in a cohort sampled during active COVID-19.

The chain is built from TRBV2 and TRBJ1-5, with 10 bases that match TRBD1. CDR3 size: 14 residues. V shed 4 bases, J shed 4 bases, and the junction held 1 base outside the gene matches. Germline assignment: CDR1 SNHLY and CDR2 FYNNEI. CDR3 bases: TGTGCCAGCAGTGGACAGGGGGCGAATCAGCCCCAGCATTTT. Translating gives CASSGQGANQPQHF.

V and J are TRBV30 and TRBJ1-2; TRBD1 matches 9 bases. V dropped 1 base and J dropped 8; count of bases not matched to a gene: 5. CDR1 is GTSNPN, CDR2 SVGIG, per germline (reference sequence). The CDR3 is 13 residues long. The CDR3 is CAWSEGQGLGYTF. The DNA for the CDR3 is TGTGCCTGGAGTGAGGGACAGGGTTTGGGCTACACCTTC.

The sample holds a few counts of this clone. This chain joins TRBV6-6 and TRBJ1-2; 7 bases map to TRBD1. CDR1 and CDR2 from the germline V gene are MNHNY and SVGAGI (reference sequence). V dropped 0 bases and J dropped 12; count of bases not matched to a gene: 13. CDR3 length: 15 amino acids. CDR3 coding DNA: TGTGCCAGCAGTTACTCAACCCTTACAGGGGAGCTTGACACCTTC. It translates to CASSYSTLTGELDTF.

The genes are TRBV3-1 (or the pseudogene TRBV3-2) and TRBJ1-2, with TRBD1 identical over 9 bases. This CDR3 is built from 17 residues. From germline, CDR1 is LGHDT and CDR2 YNNKEL (reference sequence). With V trimmed by 4 bases and J by 5 bases, 14 bases remained unmatched. CDR3 DNA sequence: TGTGCCAGCAGCCCCGTCCCGGGACAGGGACCCCATTATGGCTACACCTTC. Protein product: CASSPVPGQGPHYGYTF.

The V and J genes are TRBV3-1 (or the pseudogene TRBV3-2) and TRBJ1-3; D remains unclear. V was clipped by 4 bases and J by 4 bases, with 8 bases between them. CDR1 LGHDT and CDR2 YNNKEL come from the germline V gene (reference sequence). This CDR3 region has 13 residues. CDR3 protein: CASSPQSGNTIYF. CDR3 sequence (DNA): TGTGCCAGCAGCCCCCAATCCGGAAACACCATATATTTT.

The chain uses TRBV9 and TRBJ1-2, with a possible D match to TRBD1 (5 bases). CDR1 is SGDLS, CDR2 YYNGEE, per germline. The CDR3 is 15 amino acids. The V end lost 0 bases, the J end lost 3 bases, and 12 bases lay between the germline ends. This CDR3 is CASSVEAGTDYGYTF. The CDR3 DNA reads TGTGCCAGCAGCGTAGAGGCAGGGACTGACTATGGCTACACCTTC.

The chain uses TRBV6-5 and TRBJ2-7; D may be TRBD1 (7 bases). The germline V gene has CDR1 MNHEY and CDR2 SVGAGI. CDR3 length: 16 amino acids. Trimming pared 2 bases from V and 5 bases from J, leaving 19 bases between. The CDR3 is CASSYRRQGGPHEQYF. CDR3 DNA: TGTGCCAGCAGTTACCGACGACAGGGAGGTCCCCACGAGCAGTACTTC.

This chain uses TRBV19 with TRBJ2-1; no definite D call. Germline-derived CDR1 and CDR2 are LNHDA and SQIVND (reference sequence). With 2 bases removed from V and 4 bases from J, the gap between germline ends came to 3 bases. This CDR3 has 12 residues. CDR3 DNA: TGTGCCAGTAGTATACAATACAATGAGCAGTTCTTC. Amino acids: CASSIQYNEQFF.

This clone was observed a handful of times. The chain links TRBV4-1 to TRBJ2-3, with 9 bases fitting TRBD2. Germline V gives CDR1 MGHRA, CDR2 YSYEKL. Unmatched junction bases numbered 8, after V lost 1 base and J lost 0 bases. This CDR3 is built from 18 residues. CDR3 nucleotides: TGCGCCAGCAGCCAAGTCGCTTCGAGCGGGGGGAGCACAGATACGCAGTATTTT. This encodes CASSQVASSGGSTDTQYF.

The rearrangement uses TRBV28 and TRBJ2-7; 12 nucleotides align to TRBD1. The CDR3 is 17 amino acids. V was pared by 5 bases and J by 0 bases, with 8 bases of the junction left unmatched. Germline CDR1 is MDHEN and CDR2 is SYDVKM. CDR3 nucleotides: TGTGCCAGCAGTGCGGGACAGGGGGCGATTCGCTCCTACGAGCAGTACTTC. Protein product: CASSAGQGAIRSYEQYF.

The gene calls are TRBV5-4 and TRBJ1-1; possibly TRBD1 for D (6 bases). Germline CDR1 SGHNT, CDR2 YYREEE (reference sequence). V lost 4 bases and J lost 1, with 11 bases in between. This CDR3 has 14 residues. CDR3: CASSPDRRNTEAFF. The CDR3 nucleotides read TGTGCCAGCAGCCCAGACAGGCGGAACACTGAAGCTTTCTTT.

This chain uses TRBV7-2 with TRBJ1-1; TRBD1 is a possible D gene (5 bases). V was shortened by 5 bases and J by 5 bases, with 15 bases between the two germline ends. Germline loops: CDR1 SGHTA, CDR2 FQGNSA. This CDR3 spans 14 amino acids. The CDR3 DNA reads TGTGCCAGCAGCGTTAGGCGGGGGGTTACTGAAGCTTTCTTT. Residues: CASSVRRGVTEAFF.

The V gene is TRBV2, the J gene TRBJ2-7, with D possibly TRBD1 on 6 matching bases. In germline, CDR1 is SNHLY, CDR2 FYNNEI. The CDR3 covers 13 residues. The germline V and J ends were trimmed by 5 bases and 3 bases, with 11 bases remaining between them. Here the CDR3 reads CASSRGSFYEQYF. The CDR3 coding sequence is TGTGCCAGCAGTAGGGGGAGCTTCTACGAGCAGTACTTC.